This TCR beta chain was identified in a study of T cell clonality in common variable immunodeficiency. This clone was recorded many times. The read ends 3 residues before the CDR3 terminus; that terminus is restored from the germline J gene. CDR3 length: 16 amino acids. The germline gives CDR1 DFQATT, CDR2 SNEGSKA (reference sequence). Trimming cost V 0 bases and J 3 bases; bases outside gene matches: 6. The repertoire was sequenced with immunoSEQ multiplex PCR; TCRdb's copy has only in-frame clones and lacks some. The sample is made up of about 60,000 clones, none counted only once. Sequencing was performed on peripheral blood mononuclear cells. The clonotype originates from a person aged 18-70 years in good health. This chain connects TRBV20-1 to TRBJ2-3; TRBD2 agrees at 10 bases. CDR3 sequence: CSARDRASGSTDTQYF. The sequenced CDR3 bases are TGCAGTGCTAGAGATCGTGCTAGCGGGAGTACAGATACG.